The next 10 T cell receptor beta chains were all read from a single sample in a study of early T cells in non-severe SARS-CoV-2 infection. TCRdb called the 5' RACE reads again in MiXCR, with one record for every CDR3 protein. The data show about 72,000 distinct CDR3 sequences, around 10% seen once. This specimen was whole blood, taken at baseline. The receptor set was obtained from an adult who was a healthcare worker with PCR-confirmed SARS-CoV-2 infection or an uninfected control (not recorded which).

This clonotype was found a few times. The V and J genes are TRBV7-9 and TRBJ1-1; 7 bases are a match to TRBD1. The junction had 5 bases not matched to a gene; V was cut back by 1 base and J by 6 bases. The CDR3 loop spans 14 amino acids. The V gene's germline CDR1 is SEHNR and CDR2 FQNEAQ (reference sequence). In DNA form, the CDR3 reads TGTGCCAGCAGCTTAGGGGCAGGGGGACCTGAAGCTTTCTTT. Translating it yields CASSLGAGGPEAFF.

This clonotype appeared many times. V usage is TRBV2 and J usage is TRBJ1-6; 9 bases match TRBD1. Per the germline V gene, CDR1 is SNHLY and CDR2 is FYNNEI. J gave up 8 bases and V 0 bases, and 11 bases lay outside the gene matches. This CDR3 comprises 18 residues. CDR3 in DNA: TGTGCCAGCAGTGAAGCGCTTCTGGTACGGGACAGGGATTCACCCCTCCACTTT. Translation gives CASSEALLVRDRDSPLHF. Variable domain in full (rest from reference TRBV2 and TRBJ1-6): EPEVTQTPSHQVTQMGQEVILRCVPISNHLYFYWYRQILGQKVEFLVSFYNNEISEKSEIFDDQFSVERPDGSNFTLKIRSTKLEDSAMYFCASSEALLVRDRDSPLHFGNGTRLTVT.

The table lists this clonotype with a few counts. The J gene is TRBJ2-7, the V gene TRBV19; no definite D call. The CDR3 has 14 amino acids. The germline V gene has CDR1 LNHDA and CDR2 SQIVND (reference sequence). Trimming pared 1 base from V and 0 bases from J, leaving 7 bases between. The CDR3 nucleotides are TGTGCCAGTAGTATAGGTTACCCCTCCTACGAGCAGTACTTC. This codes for CASSIGYPSYEQYF.

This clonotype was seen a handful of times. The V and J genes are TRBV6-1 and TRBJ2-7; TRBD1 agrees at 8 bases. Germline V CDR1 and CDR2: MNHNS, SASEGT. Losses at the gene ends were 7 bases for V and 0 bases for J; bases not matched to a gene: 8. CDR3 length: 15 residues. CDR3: CASTPGQGSSYEQYF. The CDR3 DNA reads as TGTGCCAGCACCCCCGGACAGGGAAGCTCCTACGAGCAGTACTTC.

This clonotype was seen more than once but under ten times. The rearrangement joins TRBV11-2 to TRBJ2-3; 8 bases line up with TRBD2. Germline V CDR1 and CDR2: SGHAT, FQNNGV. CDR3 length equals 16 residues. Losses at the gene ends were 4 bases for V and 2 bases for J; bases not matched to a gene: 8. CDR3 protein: CASSSGTSGYTDTQYF. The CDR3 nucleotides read TGTGCCAGCAGCTCTGGAACTAGCGGTTACACAGATACGCAGTATTTT.

In DNA, the CDR3 is TGTGCCAGCAGTATGATCGGGACTGAAAATTCACCCCTCCACTTT. Translating it yields CASSMIGTENSPLHF. This chain uses TRBV2 with TRBJ1-6, with D tentatively TRBD1 (5 bases). The CDR3 has 15 residues. CDR1 is SNHLY, CDR2 FYNNEI, per germline. The V end was cut by 5 bases, the J end by 7 bases, with 15 bases between.

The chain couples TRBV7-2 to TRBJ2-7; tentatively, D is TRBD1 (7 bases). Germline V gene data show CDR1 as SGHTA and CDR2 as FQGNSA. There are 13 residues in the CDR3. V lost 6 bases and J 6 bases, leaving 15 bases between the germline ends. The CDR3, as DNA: TGTGCCAGCAGATTGGAGGGGGCGTCCGAGCAGTACTTC. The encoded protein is CASRLEGASEQYF.

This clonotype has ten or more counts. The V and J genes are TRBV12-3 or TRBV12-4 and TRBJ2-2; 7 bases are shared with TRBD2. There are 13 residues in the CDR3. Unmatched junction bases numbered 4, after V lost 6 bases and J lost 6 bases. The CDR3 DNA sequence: TGTGCCAGCAGCCTTACTAGCGCCGGGGAGCTGTTTTTT. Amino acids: CASSLTSAGELFF.

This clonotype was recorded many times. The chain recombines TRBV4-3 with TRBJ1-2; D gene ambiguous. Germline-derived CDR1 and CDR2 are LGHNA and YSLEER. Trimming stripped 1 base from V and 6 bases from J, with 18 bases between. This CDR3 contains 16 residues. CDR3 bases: TGCGCCAGCAGCCAAGGCTTGACGGGAAGCGGTGATGGCTACACCTTC. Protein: CASSQGLTGSGDGYTF.

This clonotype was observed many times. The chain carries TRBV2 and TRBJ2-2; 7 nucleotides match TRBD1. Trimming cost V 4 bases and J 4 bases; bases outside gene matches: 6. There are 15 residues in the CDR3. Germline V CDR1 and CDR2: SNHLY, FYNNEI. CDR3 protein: CASSGRTGSTGELFF. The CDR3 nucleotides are TGTGCCAGCAGTGGTAGGACAGGCAGCACCGGGGAGCTGTTTTTT.